Listed below are T cell receptor beta chains from one sample, sequenced in a study of cytomegalovirus exposure and HLA in healthy donors. The table came from immunoSEQ multiplex PCR; TCRdb's copy has only in-frame clones and leaves some out. The table records about 200,000 clones, 85% of them present only once. Sequences were obtained from PBMCs. All receptors come from a woman aged 45-65 years in good health and CMV-seronegative. Both conserved end residues are part of each CDR3. The D gene is left open where the match is weak. Clone size is shown for a subset of rows, as once, few, many or a class of expanded clone.

TRBJ2-1,TRBD2,-,TRBV30,CAGREGTSGNNEQFF,TGTGCCGGGAGAGAAGGGACTAGCGGGAACAATGAGCAGTTCTTC
TRBJ1-3,-,-,TRBV5-5,CASSLRGGSGYGNTIYF,TGTGCCAGCAGCTTGCGGGGAGGATCTGGATACGGAAACACCATATATTTT
TRBJ2-1,TRBD2,-,TRBV14,CASSQTSDYNEQFF,TGTGCCAGCAGCCAAACTAGCGACTACAATGAGCAGTTCTTC
TRBJ2-3,-,-,TRBV28,CASKLILATDTQYF,TGTGCCAGCAAACTCATCCTCGCCACAGATACGCAGTATTTT
TRBJ2-7,-,medium-sized,TRBV4-2,CASSQAGGRDEQYF,TGTGCCAGCAGCCAAGCTGGCGGTCGCGACGAGCAGTACTTC
TRBJ2-7,-,-,TRBV18,CASSPSLHQQYF,TGTGCCAGCTCACCATCTTTACACCAGCAGTACTTC
TRBJ2-7,TRBD2,-,TRBV6-6,CASSYPGGSYEQYF,TGTGCCAGCAGTTACCCGGGAGGCTCCTACGAGCAGTACTTC
TRBJ1-5,-,once,TRBV27,CASRSASGGNQPQHF,TGTGCCAGCAGATCCGCGAGCGGTGGCAATCAGCCCCAGCATTTT
TRBJ2-7,TRBD2,-,TRBV5-5,CASSLSTSGYYEQYF,TGTGCCAGCAGCTTGTCGACTAGCGGTTATTACGAGCAGTACTTC
TRBJ1-5,-,-,TRBV30,CAWSLQLGFQPQHF,TGTGCCTGGAGTCTACAGCTTGGGTTTCAGCCCCAGCATTTT
TRBJ1-2,TRBD1,-,TRBV28,CASSLLYRQGDYGYTF,TGTGCCAGCAGTTTATTATATAGACAGGGCGACTATGGCTACACCTTC
TRBJ2-1,-,once,TRBV19,CATGSYNEQFF,TGTGCCACCGGGTCCTACAATGAGCAGTTCTTC
TRBJ2-7,-,-,TRBV5-4,CASSTPDLPGEQYF,TGTGCCAGCAGCACACCGGACCTTCCGGGGGAGCAGTACTTC
TRBJ2-1,TRBD2,-,TRBV5-6,CASSTGTSGRVGYNEQFF,TGTGCCAGCAGCACCGGGACTAGCGGGAGGGTGGGTTACAATGAGCAGTTCTTC
TRBJ2-3,TRBD2,-,TRBV28,CASRRTSEYTQYF,TGTGCCAGCAGACGGACTAGCGAGTATACGCAGTATTTT
TRBJ2-5,-,-,TRBV7-9,CASSLTGTQETQYF,TGTGCCAGCAGCTTAACGGGAACACAAGAGACCCAGTACTTC
TRBJ1-3,-,once,TRBV7-9,CASSLAQAAGNTIYF,TGTGCCAGCAGCTTAGCGCAGGCTGCTGGAAACACCATATATTTT
TRBJ2-5,TRBD2,-,TRBV28,CASSFLRGGEQETQYF,TGTGCCAGCAGTTTCCTCCGCGGGGGGGAACAAGAGACCCAGTACTTC
TRBJ2-5,-,-,TRBV5-6,CASSSRQTKETQYF,TGTGCCAGCAGCTCCCGACAGACAAAAGAGACCCAGTACTTC
TRBJ2-3,-,-,TRBV10-1,CASSDPTSSTDTQYF,TGCGCCAGCAGTGATCCTACGTCTAGCACAGATACGCAGTATTTT
TRBJ2-7,-,-,TRBV11-2,CASSLTDFSLYEQYF,TGTGCCAGCAGCCTCACGGACTTCTCACTCTACGAGCAGTACTTC
TRBJ2-7,-,-,TRBV21-1,CASSKKARTEEREQYF,TGTGCCAGCAGCAAAAAGGCGCGGACTGAAGAGAGGGAGCAGTACTTC
TRBJ2-1,-,-,TRBV7-6,CASSSLGSEQFF,TGTGCCAGCAGCTCCCTCGGGAGTGAGCAGTTCTTC
TRBJ2-5,TRBD1,-,TRBV28,CASTGGEETQYF,TGTGCCAGTACAGGGGGTGAAGAGACCCAGTACTTC
TRBJ2-7,TRBD1,-,TRBV5-1,CASSLAEGQGTEQYF,TGCGCCAGCAGCTTGGCCGAGGGACAGGGTACCGAGCAGTACTTC
TRBJ2-7,-,once,TRBV14,CASSHGRGYEQYF,TGTGCCAGCAGCCATGGGAGGGGGTACGAGCAGTACTTC
TRBJ2-1,TRBD2,-,TRBV19,CASSMVASGRGEQFF,TGTGCCAGTAGTATGGTGGCTAGCGGGAGGGGTGAGCAGTTCTTC
TRBJ2-7,TRBD1,-,TRBV4-1,CASSLGQGYEQYF,TGCGCCAGCAGCCTTGGACAGGGCTACGAGCAGTACTTC
TRBJ2-1,TRBD1,-,TRBV27,CASRRTGRNNEQFF,TGTGCCAGCAGACGGACAGGGCGTAACAATGAGCAGTTCTTC
TRBJ1-2,-,once,TRBV25-1,CASSELLNYGYTF,TGTGCCAGCAGTGAACTGTTAAACTATGGCTACACCTTC
TRBJ2-5,-,-,TRBV5-4,CASSSPTGRETQYF,TGTGCCAGCAGCTCCCCCACGGGGAGAGAGACCCAGTACTTC
TRBJ2-2,TRBD2,-,TRBV9,CASSPVASGRRYGELFF,TGTGCCAGCAGCCCCGTAGCTAGCGGGAGGAGGTACGGGGAGCTGTTTTTT
TRBJ1-6,TRBD1,-,TRBV10-3,CAISQWAGTGPMGISPLHF,TGTGCCATCAGTCAGTGGGCCGGGACAGGGCCAATGGGAATTTCACCCCTCCACTTT
TRBJ2-7,-,few,TRBV5-1,CASRVGGIHEQYF,TGCGCCAGCAGGGTAGGGGGAATCCACGAGCAGTACTTC
TRBJ1-2,-,-,TRBV7-7,CASSSRTARVAEGYTF,TGTGCCAGCAGCTCACGGACAGCCCGCGTCGCGGAGGGCTACACCTTC
TRBJ1-5,-,-,TRBV28,CASSPQGWSNQPQHF,TGTGCCAGCAGTCCCCAGGGTTGGAGCAATCAGCCCCAGCATTTT
TRBJ2-3,TRBD1,once,TRBV7-3,CASSPGQGLDTQYF,TGTGCCAGCAGCCCCGGACAGGGTCTGGATACGCAGTATTTT
TRBJ2-1,-,-,TRBV6-1,CATWQGDPNNEQFF,TGTGCCACCTGGCAGGGCGACCCCAACAATGAGCAGTTCTTC
TRBJ1-5,-,-,TRBV5-8,CASSPGTGGNQPQHF,TGTGCCAGCAGCCCGGGGACCGGGGGGAATCAGCCCCAGCATTTT
TRBJ1-1,-,-,TRBV6-5,CASTQWAGENTEAFF,TGTGCCAGCACTCAATGGGCAGGGGAGAACACTGAAGCTTTCTTT
TRBJ2-3,TRBD2,-,TRBV10-1,CASSEPGTSGSTTDTQYF,TGCGCCAGCAGTGAGCCGGGGACTAGCGGGAGTACCACAGATACGCAGTATTTT
TRBJ2-7,TRBD1,-,TRBV28,CASRLIRDRGYEQYF,TGTGCCAGCAGACTCATCCGGGACAGGGGCTACGAGCAGTACTTC
TRBJ2-7,TRBD2,-,TRBV7-6,CASSYLAGGSYEQYF,TGTGCCAGCAGCTACCTAGCGGGAGGGTCCTACGAGCAGTACTTC
TRBJ2-3,TRBD2,-,TRBV13,CASSPPGLAGATDTQYF,TGTGCCAGCAGCCCACCGGGACTAGCGGGAGCCACAGATACGCAGTATTTT
TRBJ2-7,-,-,TRBV25-1,CASSDLGSLSYEQYF,TGTGCCAGCAGTGATCTAGGGAGCCTCTCCTACGAGCAGTACTTC
TRBJ1-1,-,few,TRBV4-1,CASSQATGSEAFF,TGCGCCAGCAGCCAGGCTACAGGGAGCGAAGCTTTCTTT
TRBJ1-1,-,-,TRBV15,CATSRDLRNTEAFF,TGTGCCACCAGCAGAGATCTAAGGAACACTGAAGCTTTCTTT
TRBJ1-2,TRBD1,-,TRBV27,CASRRTGIGIGYTF,TGTGCCAGCAGGAGGACAGGGATAGGAATTGGCTACACCTTC
TRBJ2-7,-,-,TRBV18,CASSPPGYEQYF,TGTGCCAGCTCACCCCCCGGCTACGAGCAGTACTTC
TRBJ1-4,-,-,TRBV6-6,CASSYQGREKLFF,TGTGCCAGCAGTTATCAGGGTAGGGAAAAACTGTTTTTT
TRBJ2-7,TRBD1,-,TRBV10-2,CASSDLRTGGYEQYF,TGCGCCAGCAGTGACCTCAGGACAGGGGGCTACGAGCAGTACTTC